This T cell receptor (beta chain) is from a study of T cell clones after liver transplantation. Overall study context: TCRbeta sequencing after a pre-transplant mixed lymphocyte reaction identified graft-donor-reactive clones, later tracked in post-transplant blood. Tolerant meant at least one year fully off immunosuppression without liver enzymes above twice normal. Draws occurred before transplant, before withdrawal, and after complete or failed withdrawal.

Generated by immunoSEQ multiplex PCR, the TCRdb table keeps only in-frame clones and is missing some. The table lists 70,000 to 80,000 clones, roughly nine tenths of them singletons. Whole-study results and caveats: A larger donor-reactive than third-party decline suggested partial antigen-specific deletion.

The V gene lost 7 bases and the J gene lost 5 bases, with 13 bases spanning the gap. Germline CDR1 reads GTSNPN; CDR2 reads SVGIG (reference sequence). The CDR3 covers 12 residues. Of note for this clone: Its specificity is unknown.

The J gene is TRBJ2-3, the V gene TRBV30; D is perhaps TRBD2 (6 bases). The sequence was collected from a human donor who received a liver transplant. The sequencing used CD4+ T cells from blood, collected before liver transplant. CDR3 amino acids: CALRGGGDTQYF. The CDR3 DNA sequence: TGTGCCTTGAGGGGAGGTGGAGATACGCAGTATTTT.